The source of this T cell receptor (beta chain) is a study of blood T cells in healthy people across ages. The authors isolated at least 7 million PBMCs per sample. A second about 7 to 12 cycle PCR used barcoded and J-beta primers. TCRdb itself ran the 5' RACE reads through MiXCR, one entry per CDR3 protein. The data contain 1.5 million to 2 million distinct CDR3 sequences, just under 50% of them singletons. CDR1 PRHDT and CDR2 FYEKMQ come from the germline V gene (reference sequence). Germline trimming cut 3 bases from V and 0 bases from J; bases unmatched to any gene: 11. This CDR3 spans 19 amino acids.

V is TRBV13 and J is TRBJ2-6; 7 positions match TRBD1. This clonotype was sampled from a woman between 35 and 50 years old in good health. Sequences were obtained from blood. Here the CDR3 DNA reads TGTGCCAGCAGCTTGACACAGGGGACCCCAAGCTCTGGGGCCAACGTCCTGACTTTC. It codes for CASSLTQGTPSSGANVLTF.